The source of this TCR beta chain is a study of vaccination effects on CD4 cells after COVID-19. Prior to sequencing, the ViraFEST assay stimulated PBMC with viral peptide pools, which expanded the antigen-specific CD4+ T cells. CD4+ T cells were isolated after around ten days of culture. The healthy vaccine recipients, who had no prior SARS-CoV-2 infection, showed negative nucleocapsid antibodies. It was with around 10 IU/ml IL-2 and around 10 ug/ml peptides that roughly 2.2 million PBMC per well were cultured. It was on days 3 and 7 that half the medium was replaced with IL-2 medium. The CDR3 covers 14 residues. The V gene's germline CDR1 is MNHNY and CDR2 SVGAGI (reference sequence). V lost 6 bases and J 1 base, leaving 13 bases between the germline ends. Findings and limits, study-wide: Few convalescent patients were studied, and early post-infection samples were lacking. Substantial clonal contraction characterized both infection- and vaccine-induced clones late after vaccination.

With respect to this clone: Its antigen remains unknown.

Libraries were prepared by immunoSEQ multiplex PCR; TCRdb keeps only in-frame clonotypes and omits some of them. The table includes roughly 41,000 clones, approximately 68% detected once. The rearrangement joins TRBV6-6 to TRBJ2-7, with D possibly TRBD1 on 5 matching bases. This TCR derives from a human donor who received a COVID-19 vaccine. The sample in question was CD4+ T cells from PBMCs cultured with HCoV-OC43 spike peptides, obtained before COVID-19 vaccination. Regarding subset: HCoV-OC43 spike overlapping peptide pool stimulation. CDR3 DNA: TGTGCCAGCAGCGGAACTCAGGGATCCTACGAGCAGTACTTC. Translated: CASSGTQGSYEQYF.